This T cell receptor (beta chain) was obtained from a study of Ad26.COV2.S vaccination and SARS-CoV-2 variants. Study-level results: After vaccination, reports described spike-specific CD8+ and CD4+ T cell responses as showing substantial breadth. Vaccine and placebo recipients had similar non-spike TCR breadth.

Treatment in this sample: around 19 received Ad26.COV2.S at low or high dose, single or two shots; about 5 received placebo; per-sample allocation not given. It was on day 63 after the first vaccine or placebo injection that samples were taken. TCRdb's table, derived via immunoSEQ multiplex PCR, lists solely in-frame clones and lacks some. Here the sample spans a few hundred thousand clones, 83% being singletons. Germline CDR1 LNHDA, CDR2 SQIVND (reference sequence). After removal of 7 bases from V and 3 bases from J, the junction contained 9 bases not matched to a gene. This CDR3 has 14 amino acids. On this clone: What it binds is not known.

Sequences were derived from peripheral blood, sampled in a trial of Ad26.COV2.S vaccine versus placebo. The clonotype comes from a person between 18 and 59 years old who received the Ad26.COV2.S COVID-19 vaccine or a placebo. V usage is TRBV19 and J usage is TRBJ2-7, with 7 bases fitting TRBD2. CDR3 nucleotides: TGTGCCAGTACCCCCATAGCGGGCGGCTACGAGCAGTACTTC. This sequence encodes CASTPIAGGYEQYF. Based on the CDR3 plus reference TRBV19 and TRBJ2-7, the full variable domain is DGGITQSPKYLFRKEGQNVTLSCEQNLNHDAMYWYRQDPGQGLRLIYYSQIVNDFQKGDIAEGYSVSREKKESFPLTVTSAQKNPTAFYLCASTPIAGGYEQYFGPGTRLTVT.